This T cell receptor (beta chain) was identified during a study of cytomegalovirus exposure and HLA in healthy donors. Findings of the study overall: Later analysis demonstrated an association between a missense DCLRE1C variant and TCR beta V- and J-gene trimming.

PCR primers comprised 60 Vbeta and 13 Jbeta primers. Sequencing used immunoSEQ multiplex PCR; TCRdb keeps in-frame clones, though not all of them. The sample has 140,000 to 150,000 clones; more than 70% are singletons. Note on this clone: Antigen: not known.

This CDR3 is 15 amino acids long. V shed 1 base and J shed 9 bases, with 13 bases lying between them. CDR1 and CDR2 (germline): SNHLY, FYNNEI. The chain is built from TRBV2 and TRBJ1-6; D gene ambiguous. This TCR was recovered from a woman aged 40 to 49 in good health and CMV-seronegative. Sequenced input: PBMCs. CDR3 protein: CASSEVAQGSSPLHF. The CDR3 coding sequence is TGTGCCAGCAGTGAAGTGGCTCAAGGGAGTTCACCCCTCCACTTT.